This T cell receptor (beta chain) was identified during a study of beta chain features in type 1 diabetes. Isolated RNA was reverse transcribed in full, so expressed TCRB transcripts were sequenced. TCRdb keeps only in-frame clones here, not all; method: immunoSEQ multiplex PCR. The repertoire holds 250,000 or so clones, roughly 13% seen once, with roughly 0.019% in the top ten. Germline lookup yields CDR1 SNHLY and CDR2 FYNNEI. V dropped 7 bases and J dropped 2; count of bases not matched to a gene: 2. This CDR3 is built from 14 residues. Overall study findings and caveats: Possible PCR preference for shorter templates applied equally to patients and controls. In all four CD4+ subsets, TCRB CDR3 length was significantly, moderately reduced in type 1 diabetes.

On this clone itself: As yet, its antigen is unknown.

This clonotype was obtained from a man aged 25-45 years with type 1 diabetes. The chain combines TRBV2 with TRBJ1-4; 9 nucleotides align to TRBD1. Sample: naive CD4+ T cells from blood. CDR3 residues: CASTGTGTNEKLFF. CDR3 DNA: TGTGCCAGCACCGGGACAGGGACTAATGAAAAACTGTTTTTT.